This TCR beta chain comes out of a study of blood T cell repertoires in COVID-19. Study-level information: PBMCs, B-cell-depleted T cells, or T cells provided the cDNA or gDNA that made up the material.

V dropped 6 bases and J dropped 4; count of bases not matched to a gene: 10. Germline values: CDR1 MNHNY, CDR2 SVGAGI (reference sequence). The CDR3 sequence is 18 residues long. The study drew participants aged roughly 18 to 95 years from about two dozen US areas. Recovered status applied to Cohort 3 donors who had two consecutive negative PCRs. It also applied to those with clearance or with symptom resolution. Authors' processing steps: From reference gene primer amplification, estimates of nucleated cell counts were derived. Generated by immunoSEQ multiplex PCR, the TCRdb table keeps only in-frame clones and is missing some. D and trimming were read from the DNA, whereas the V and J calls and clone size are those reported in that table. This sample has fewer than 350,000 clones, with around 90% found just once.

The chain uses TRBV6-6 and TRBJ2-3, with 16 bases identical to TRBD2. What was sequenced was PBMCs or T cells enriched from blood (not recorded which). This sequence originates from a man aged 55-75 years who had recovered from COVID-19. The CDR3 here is CASRRSGTSGRAADTQYF. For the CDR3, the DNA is TGTGCCAGCAGGCGATCCGGGACTAGCGGGAGGGCCGCAGATACGCAGTATTTT.